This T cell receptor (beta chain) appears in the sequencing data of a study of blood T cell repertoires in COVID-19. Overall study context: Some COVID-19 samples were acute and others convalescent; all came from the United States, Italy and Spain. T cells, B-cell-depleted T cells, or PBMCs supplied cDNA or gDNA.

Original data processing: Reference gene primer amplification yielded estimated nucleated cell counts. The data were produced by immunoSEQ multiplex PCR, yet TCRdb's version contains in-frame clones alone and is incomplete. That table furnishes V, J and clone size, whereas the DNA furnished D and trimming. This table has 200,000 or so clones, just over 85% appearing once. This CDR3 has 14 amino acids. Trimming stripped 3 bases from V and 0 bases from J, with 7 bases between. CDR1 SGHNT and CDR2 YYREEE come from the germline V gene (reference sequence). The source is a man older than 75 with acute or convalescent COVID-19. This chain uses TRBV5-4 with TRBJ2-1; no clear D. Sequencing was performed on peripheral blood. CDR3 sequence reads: CASSSSDSYNEQFF. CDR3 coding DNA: TGTGCCAGCAGCTCGAGCGACTCCTACAATGAGCAGTTCTTC.